Listed below are T cell receptor beta chains from one sample, sequenced in a study of sequential checkpoint blockade in melanoma. TCRdb keeps only in-frame clones here, not all; method: immunoSEQ multiplex PCR. The table lists under 13,000 clones, around 56% of them singletons. The material sequenced was CD8+ T cells sorted from blood (inferred from file names), taken from a patient given nivolumab and ipilimumab in sequence. Receptors originate from a human donor with melanoma. CDR3s include the opening cysteine and the closing phenylalanine or tryptophan. D genes are given only for firm matches. Size values are once, few and many counts, or a class for expanded clones, and some rows have none.

len	d_gene	abundance	j_gene	v_gene	CDR3nt	CDR3aa
13	-	-	TRBJ2-5	TRBV25-1	TGTGCCAGCAGTGAAGGAGGGAGAGAGACCCAGTACTTC	CASSEGGRETQYF
15	-	-	TRBJ2-7	TRBV5-1	TGCGCCAGCAGCTTTCAGGGCAGCACTATCTACGAGCAGTACTTC	CASSFQGSTIYEQYF
14	TRBD2	-	TRBJ2-3	TRBV28	TGTGCCAGCAGTCTAGCGGGAGTAACAGATACGCAGTATTTT	CASSLAGVTDTQYF
17	TRBD1	-	TRBJ2-5	TRBV25-1	TGTGCCAGCAGTGAACCGGGGCAGGGGGCGAATAAGGAGACCCAGTACTTC	CASSEPGQGANKETQYF
15	TRBD1	-	TRBJ2-1	TRBV9	TGTGCCAGCAGCGTTCCCGGGACAGTGAACAATGAGCAGTTCTTC	CASSVPGTVNNEQFF
14	TRBD1	few	TRBJ1-5	TRBV28	TGTGCCGCGCGACAACAGGGGAACAATCAGCCCCAGCATTTT	CAARQQGNNQPQHF
14	TRBD1	few	TRBJ2-7	TRBV27	TGTGCCAGCAGCGGACAGGATGCCTCCTACGAGCAGTACTTC	CASSGQDASYEQYF
15	TRBD1	few	TRBJ1-2	TRBV6-6	TGTGCCAGCAGTTACTCCGGGACAGGGAACTATGGCTACACCTTC	CASSYSGTGNYGYTF
13	TRBD1	-	TRBJ1-2	TRBV7-3	TGTGCCAGCAGCTTAACCGGGACAGGAATCTACACCTTC	CASSLTGTGIYTF
15	TRBD1	-	TRBJ1-5	TRBV2	TGTGCCAGCAGTGGGGCAGGGGGCTTCGGTCAGCCCCAGCATTTT	CASSGAGGFGQPQHF
13	-	-	TRBJ1-2	TRBV11-1	TGTGCCAGCAGCCTCGGACTGAACTATGGCTACACCTTC	CASSLGLNYGYTF
17	TRBD2	-	TRBJ2-7	TRBV6-1	TGTGCCAGCAGTGAAGCGCGGCTAGCGGGAAGTTCCTACGAGCAGTACTTC	CASSEARLAGSSYEQYF
14	-	-	TRBJ1-1	TRBV25-1	TGTGCCAGCAGTGAAGACATCGGGAACACTGAAGCTTTCTTT	CASSEDIGNTEAFF
17	TRBD2	once	TRBJ2-1	TRBV7-6	TGTGCCAGCAGCCGTCCCGGGACTAGCGGGAGAAGCGATGAGCAGTTCTTC	CASSRPGTSGRSDEQFF
15	TRBD1	medium-sized	TRBJ2-7	TRBV28	TGTGCCAGCAGCCCCACAGGGGTAGGGGCCTACGAGCAGTACTTC	CASSPTGVGAYEQYF
15	TRBD1	-	TRBJ2-7	TRBV6-6	TGTGCCAGCAGTTACAACGGACAGGGGTCCTACGAGCAGTACTTC	CASSYNGQGSYEQYF
13	-	-	TRBJ1-2	TRBV4-3	TGCGCCAGCAGCCAAGGTCCAGGATATGGCTACACCTTC	CASSQGPGYGYTF
14	-	-	TRBJ2-7	TRBV28	TGTGCCAGCAGTCCGACCCTCGGGACTCTAAGCCAGTACTTC	CASSPTLGTLSQYF
15	TRBD1	few	TRBJ2-3	TRBV4-3	TGCGCCAGCAGCCAAGGGGACAGGGACGCGGATACGCAGTATTTT	CASSQGDRDADTQYF
15	-	-	TRBJ1-1	TRBV27	TGTGCCAGCAGTTTGGGCAGGGTCATGAACACTGAGGCTTTCTTT	CASSLGRVMNTEAFF
15	TRBD1	-	TRBJ2-2	TRBV5-1	TGCGCCAGCAGCTTAACGACAGGGATGACCGGGGAGCTGTTTTTT	CASSLTTGMTGELFF
15	-	-	TRBJ2-7	TRBV5-6	TGTGCCAGCAGCCCCGGACTTCCCGGTCTTTACGAGCAGTACTTC	CASSPGLPGLYEQYF
15	TRBD1	once	TRBJ2-2	TRBV5-4	TGTGCCAGCAGCTTTCCGACAGGGGACACCGGGGAGCTGTTTTTT	CASSFPTGDTGELFF
16	-	medium-sized	TRBJ1-3	TRBV5-6	TGTGCCAGCAGCTTGGGTGCAGGGGATACTGGAAACACCATATATTTT	CASSLGAGDTGNTIYF
17	TRBD2	-	TRBJ2-7	TRBV28	TGTGCCAGCAGTTTGGCGGAGCGGGAGCTCGCCTCCTACGAGCAGTACTTC	CASSLAERELASYEQYF
13	-	medium-sized	TRBJ1-2	TRBV21-1	TGTGCCAGCAGCCCCACAGGGTTACATGGCTACACCTTC	CASSPTGLHGYTF
18	-	-	TRBJ2-2	TRBV28	TGTGCCAGCAGTTTCTCTACCGGGACTCCTTCCCCCACCGGGGAGCTGTTTTTT	CASSFSTGTPSPTGELFF
14	-	-	TRBJ2-7	TRBV6-6	TGTGCCAGCAGCTCCCGCTTGGAAGGGAGCGAGCAGTACTTC	CASSSRLEGSEQYF
13	TRBD2	-	TRBJ2-7	TRBV19	TGTGCCAGTGGGAGCGGGGGCCTGGGCGAGCAGTACTTC	CASGSGGLGEQYF
13	-	-	TRBJ2-7	TRBV11-2	TGTGCCAGCAGCTCAGCCGGGTTCTACGAGCAGTACTTC	CASSSAGFYEQYF
16	-	-	TRBJ2-7	TRBV28	TGTGCCAGCAGTTATTATAGCGGCTCAAGCTCCTACGAGCAGTACTTC	CASSYYSGSSSYEQYF
16	TRBD2	medium-sized	TRBJ2-7	TRBV7-9	TGTGCCAGCAGCTTAGAGTCGGCGGGAGGGCCCTACGAGCAGTACTTC	CASSLESAGGPYEQYF
14	TRBD1	few	TRBJ1-2	TRBV28	TGTGCCAGCAGTTCCCCGTCAGGGGGTGACGGCTACACCTTC	CASSSPSGGDGYTF
14	TRBD1	-	TRBJ1-4	TRBV2	TGTGCCAGCCTCCTACGGGACAGAATTGAAAAACTGTTTTTT	CASLLRDRIEKLFF
17	-	few	TRBJ2-3	TRBV29-1	TGCAGCGTCAGGCCCTTAGCGGATTATAGGGGCACAGATACGCAGTATTTT	CSVRPLADYRGTDTQYF
14	TRBD1	-	TRBJ2-3	TRBV9	TGTGCCAGCAGCGGGACAGGGGGCGCAGATACGCAGTATTTT	CASSGTGGADTQYF
14	TRBD2	-	TRBJ2-7	TRBV7-9	TGTGCCAGCAGCTTAGTTAGCGGGAGGTCCTGGGAGTACTTC	CASSLVSGRSWEYF
13	TRBD1	once	TRBJ2-7	TRBV10-3	TGTGCCGCCACAGGGGGATCGGCCTACGAGCAGTACTTC	CAATGGSAYEQYF
13	-	-	TRBJ1-5	TRBV6-5	TGTGCCAGCAGTTACTCGACGGGTCAGCCCCAGCATTTT	CASSYSTGQPQHF
17	TRBD2	few	TRBJ2-3	TRBV5-1	TGCGCCAGCAGTATGACTAGCGGGACTACTAGCACAGATACGCAGTATTTT	CASSMTSGTTSTDTQYF
13	-	-	TRBJ2-7	TRBV6-5	TGTGCCAGCGCCGTAAGGGGCGCCTACGAGCAGTACTTC	CASAVRGAYEQYF
15	-	-	TRBJ2-1	TRBV11-2	TGTGCCAGCAGTTTAACGGGCGGGGGCGGGAATGAGCAGTTCTTC	CASSLTGGGGNEQFF
14	TRBD1	-	TRBJ2-3	TRBV29-1	TGCAGCGTTAGAAGCGGGACAGGGGCTGTACAGCAGTATTTT	CSVRSGTGAVQQYF
13	-	-	TRBJ2-7	TRBV5-6	TGTGCCAGCAGCTCCGTAAGGGGTGGCGAGCAGTACTTC	CASSSVRGGEQYF
13	-	-	TRBJ1-2	TRBV18	TGTGCCAGCTCACCAGGGGGCTCGGATGGCTACACCTTC	CASSPGGSDGYTF
12	-	medium-sized	TRBJ2-2	TRBV15	TGTGCCACCAGCAGGGGAGTCAGGGAGCTGTTTTTT	CATSRGVRELFF
14	-	-	TRBJ1-5	TRBV28	TGTGCCAGCAGTTTACCCAATTCCAATCAGCCCCAGCATTTT	CASSLPNSNQPQHF
15	TRBD2	-	TRBJ2-7	TRBV4-1	TGCGCCAGCAGCCAAGATCGGGGGGGGGCCTACGAGCAGTACTTC	CASSQDRGGAYEQYF
14	TRBD1	-	TRBJ2-5	TRBV30	TGTGCCTGGAGTGGGGACAGGGGCCAAGAGACCCAGTACTTC	CAWSGDRGQETQYF
17	-	once	TRBJ2-5	TRBV7-8	TGTGCCAGCAGCTTAATCGCTTCGACAGACCTCCAAGAGACCCAGTACTTC	CASSLIASTDLQETQYF